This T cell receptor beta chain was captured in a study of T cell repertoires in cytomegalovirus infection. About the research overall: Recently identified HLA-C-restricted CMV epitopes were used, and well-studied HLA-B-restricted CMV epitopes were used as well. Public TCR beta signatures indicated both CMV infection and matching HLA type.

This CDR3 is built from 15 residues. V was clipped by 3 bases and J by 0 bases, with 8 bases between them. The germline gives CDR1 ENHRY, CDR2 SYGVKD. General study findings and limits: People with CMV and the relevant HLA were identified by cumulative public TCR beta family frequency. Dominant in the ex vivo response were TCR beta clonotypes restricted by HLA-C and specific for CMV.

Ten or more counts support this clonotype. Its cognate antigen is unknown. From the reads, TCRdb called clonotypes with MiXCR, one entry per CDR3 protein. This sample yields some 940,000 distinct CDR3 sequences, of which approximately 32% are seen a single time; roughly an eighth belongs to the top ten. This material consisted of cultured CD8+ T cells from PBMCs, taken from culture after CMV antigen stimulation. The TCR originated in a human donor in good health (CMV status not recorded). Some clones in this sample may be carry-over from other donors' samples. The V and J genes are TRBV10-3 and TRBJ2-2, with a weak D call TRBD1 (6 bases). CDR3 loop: CAISDRTANTGELFF. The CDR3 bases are TGTGCCATCAGTGACAGGACAGCGAACACCGGGGAGCTGTTTTTT.